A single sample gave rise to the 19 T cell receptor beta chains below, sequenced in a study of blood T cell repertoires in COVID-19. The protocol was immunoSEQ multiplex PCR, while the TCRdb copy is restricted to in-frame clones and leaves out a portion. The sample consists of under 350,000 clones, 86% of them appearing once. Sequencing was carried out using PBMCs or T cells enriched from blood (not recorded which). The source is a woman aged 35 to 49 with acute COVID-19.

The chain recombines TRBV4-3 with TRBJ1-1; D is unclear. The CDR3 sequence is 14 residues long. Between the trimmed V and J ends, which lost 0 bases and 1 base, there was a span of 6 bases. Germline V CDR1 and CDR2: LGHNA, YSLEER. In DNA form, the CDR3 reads TGCGCCAGCAGCCAAGAGTTCGGGAACACTGAAGCTTTCTTT. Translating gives CASSQEFGNTEAFF.

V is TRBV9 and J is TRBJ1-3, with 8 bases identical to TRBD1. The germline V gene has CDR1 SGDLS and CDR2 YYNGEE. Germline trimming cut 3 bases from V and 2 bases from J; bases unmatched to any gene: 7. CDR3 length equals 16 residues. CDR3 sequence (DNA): TGTGCCAGCAGCGGGACAGGGCCGGGGACTGGAAACACCATATATTTT. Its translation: CASSGTGPGTGNTIYF. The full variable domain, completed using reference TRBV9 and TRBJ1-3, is DSGVTQTPKHLITATGQRVTLRCSPRSGDLSVYWYQQSLDQGLQFLIQYYNGEERAKGNILERFSAQQFPDLHSELNLSSLELGDSALYFCASSGTGPGTGNTIYFGEGSWLTVV.

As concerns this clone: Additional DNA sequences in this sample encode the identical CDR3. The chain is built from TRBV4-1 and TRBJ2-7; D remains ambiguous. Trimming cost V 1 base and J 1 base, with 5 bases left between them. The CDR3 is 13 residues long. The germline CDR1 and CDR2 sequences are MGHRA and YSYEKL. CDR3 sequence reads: CASSQGSSYEQYF. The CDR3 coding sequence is TGCGCCAGCAGCCAAGGGAGTTCCTACGAGCAGTACTTC.

CDR3 coding DNA: TGTGCCAGCAGCTTAGTGGACAGTTCGAACACTGAAGCTTTCTTT. Protein: CASSLVDSSNTEAFF. This chain uses TRBV7-6 with TRBJ1-1; possible D gene TRBD1, 6 bases. The length of the CDR3 is 15 residues. The germline V and J ends were trimmed by 1 base and 1 base, with 10 bases remaining between them. Germline V CDR1 and CDR2: SGHVS, FNYEAQ. The full variable domain, rest sourced from reference TRBV7-6 and TRBJ1-1, is GAGVSQSPRYKVTKRGQDVALRCDPISGHVSLYWYRQALGQGPEFLTYFNYEAQQDKSGLPNDRFSAERPEGSISTLTIQRTEQRDSAMYRCASSLVDSSNTEAFFGQGTRLTVV.

CDR3 in DNA: TGTGCCAGCAGCCAAGATCGAGTGTGGCAAGAGACCCAGTACTTC. Translating it yields CASSQDRVWQETQYF. The gene calls are TRBV3-1 (or the pseudogene TRBV3-2) and TRBJ2-5; D not resolved. The CDR3 contains 15 residues. Germline CDR1 and CDR2: LGHDT and YNNKEL (reference sequence). Between the trimmed V and J ends, which lost 0 bases and 2 bases, there was a span of 10 bases.

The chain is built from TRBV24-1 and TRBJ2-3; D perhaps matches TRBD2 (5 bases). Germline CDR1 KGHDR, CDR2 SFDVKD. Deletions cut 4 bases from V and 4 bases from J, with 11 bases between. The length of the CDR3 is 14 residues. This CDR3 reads CATSDSTAADTQYF. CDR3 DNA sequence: TGTGCCACCAGTGACAGTACAGCGGCAGATACGCAGTATTTT.

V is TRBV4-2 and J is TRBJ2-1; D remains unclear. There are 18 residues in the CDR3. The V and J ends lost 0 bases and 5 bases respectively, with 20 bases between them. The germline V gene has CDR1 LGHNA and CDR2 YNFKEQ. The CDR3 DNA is TGTGCCAGCAGCCAAGATACTCTAGGCGGAAAGGTGAACAATGAGCAGTTCTTC. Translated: CASSQDTLGGKVNNEQFF.

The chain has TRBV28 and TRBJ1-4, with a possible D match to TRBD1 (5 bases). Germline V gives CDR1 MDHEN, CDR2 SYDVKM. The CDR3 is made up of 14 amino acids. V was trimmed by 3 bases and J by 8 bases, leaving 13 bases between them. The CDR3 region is CASSFLGVGEKLFF. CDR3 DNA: TGTGCCAGCAGTTTTCTAGGGGTGGGGGAAAAACTGTTTTTT. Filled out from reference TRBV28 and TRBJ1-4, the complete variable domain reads DVKVTQSSRYLVKRTGEKVFLECVQDMDHENMFWYRQDPGLGLRLIYFSYDVKMKEKGDIPEGYSVSREKKERFSLILESASTNQTSMYLCASSFLGVGEKLFFGSGTQLSVL.

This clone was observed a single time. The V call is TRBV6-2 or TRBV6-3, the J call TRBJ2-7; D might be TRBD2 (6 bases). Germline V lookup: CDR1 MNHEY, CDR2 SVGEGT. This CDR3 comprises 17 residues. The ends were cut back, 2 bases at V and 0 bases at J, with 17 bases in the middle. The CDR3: CASSYGGTGFHSYEQYF. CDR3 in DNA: TGTGCCAGCAGTTACGGGGGGACGGGATTTCACTCCTACGAGCAGTACTTC.

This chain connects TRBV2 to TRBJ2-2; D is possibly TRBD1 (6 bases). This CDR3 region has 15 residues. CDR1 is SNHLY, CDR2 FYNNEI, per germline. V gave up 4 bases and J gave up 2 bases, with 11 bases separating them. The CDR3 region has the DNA TGTGCCAGCAGTGGGACAGTAGAAAACACCGGGGAGCTGTTTTTT. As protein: CASSGTVENTGELFF.

Written as DNA, the CDR3 is TGTGCCAGCAGCCATAACGCGGACAGGATCTCCTACAATGAGCAGTTCTTC. Translation: CASSHNADRISYNEQFF. V is TRBV14 and J is TRBJ2-1; 7 positions match TRBD1. There are 17 residues in the CDR3. Germline CDR1 is SGHDN and CDR2 is FVKESK. The V and J ends lost 3 bases and 0 bases, in that order; junction bases with no gene match: 8.

The CDR3 here is CASSQWGQVKRNEQFF. In DNA form, the CDR3 reads TGTGCCAGCAGCCAATGGGGACAGGTTAAAAGGAATGAGCAGTTCTTC. V usage is TRBV7-8 and J usage is TRBJ2-1, with 8 bases identical to TRBD1. The germline V gene encodes CDR1 SGHVS and CDR2 FQNEAQ. V lost 5 bases to trimming and J lost 7 bases; unmatched junction nucleotides: 13. The CDR3 is 16 residues long.

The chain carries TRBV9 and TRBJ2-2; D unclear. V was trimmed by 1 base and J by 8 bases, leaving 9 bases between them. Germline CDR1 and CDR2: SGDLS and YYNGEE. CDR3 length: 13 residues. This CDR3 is CASSVSPSGELFF. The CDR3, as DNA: TGTGCCAGCAGCGTAAGCCCCTCGGGGGAGCTGTTTTTT.

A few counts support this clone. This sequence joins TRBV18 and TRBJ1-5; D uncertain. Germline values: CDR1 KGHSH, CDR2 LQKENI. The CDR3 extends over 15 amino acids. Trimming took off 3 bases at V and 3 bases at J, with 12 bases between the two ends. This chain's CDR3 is CASSPTSGPNQPQHF. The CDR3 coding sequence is TGTGCCAGCTCACCCACCTCCGGTCCCAATCAGCCCCAGCATTTT. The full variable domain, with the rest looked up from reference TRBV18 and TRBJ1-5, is NAGVMQNPRHLVRRRGQEARLRCSPMKGHSHVYWYRQLPEEGLKFMVYLQKENIIDESGMPKERFSAEFPKEGPSILRIQQVVRGDSAAYFCASSPTSGPNQPQHFGDGTRLSIL.

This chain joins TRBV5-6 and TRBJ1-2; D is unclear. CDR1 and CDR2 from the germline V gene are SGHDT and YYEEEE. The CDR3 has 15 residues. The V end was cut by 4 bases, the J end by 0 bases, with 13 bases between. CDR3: CASSHSSTPNYGYTF. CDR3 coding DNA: TGTGCCAGCAGCCATTCTTCGACACCTAACTATGGCTACACCTTC.

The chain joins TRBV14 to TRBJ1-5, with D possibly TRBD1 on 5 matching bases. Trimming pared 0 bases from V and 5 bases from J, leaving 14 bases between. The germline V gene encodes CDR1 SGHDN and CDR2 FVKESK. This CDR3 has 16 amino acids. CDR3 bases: TGTGCCAGCAGCCAAGATACGCCAGGAGGGGATCAGCCCCAGCATTTT. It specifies CASSQDTPGGDQPQHF.

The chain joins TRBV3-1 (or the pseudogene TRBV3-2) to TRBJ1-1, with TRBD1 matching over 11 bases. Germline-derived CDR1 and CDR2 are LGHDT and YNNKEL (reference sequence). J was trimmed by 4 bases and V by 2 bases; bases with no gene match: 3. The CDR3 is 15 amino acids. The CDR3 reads CASSQTGTGGTEAFF. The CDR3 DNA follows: TGTGCCAGCAGCCAAACCGGGACAGGGGGCACTGAAGCTTTCTTT.

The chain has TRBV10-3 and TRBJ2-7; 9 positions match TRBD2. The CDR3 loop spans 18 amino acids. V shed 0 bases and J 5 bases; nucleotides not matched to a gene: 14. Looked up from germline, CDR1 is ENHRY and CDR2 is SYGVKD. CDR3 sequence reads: CAISESKMLAGVQDEQYF. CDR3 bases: TGTGCCATCAGTGAGTCGAAAATGTTAGCGGGAGTTCAGGACGAGCAGTACTTC.

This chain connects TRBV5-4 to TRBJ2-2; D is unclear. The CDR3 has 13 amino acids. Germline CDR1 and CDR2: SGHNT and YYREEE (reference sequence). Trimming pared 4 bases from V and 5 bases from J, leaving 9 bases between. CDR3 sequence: CASSNSLTGELFF. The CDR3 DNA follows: TGTGCCAGCAGCAACAGTTTAACCGGGGAGCTGTTTTTT.